This T cell receptor (beta chain) was identified during a study of CD8+ T cells in alopecia areata. Study in general: The study gave tofacitinib for 6 to 18 months, then 6 months off drug.

Note on this clone: At one boundary the junction diverges from the germline segment, which might be a read error.

Germline loops: CDR1 SEHNR, CDR2 FQNEAQ (reference sequence). This CDR3 has 10 amino acids. It was cDNA, reverse transcribed from extracted RNA, that served as the sequencing template. Clones were sequenced by immunoSEQ multiplex PCR, and TCRdb holds only the in-frame ones, with some missing. Of 80,000 to 100,000 clones in the sample, about 45% were seen once. Lesional scalp punch biopsies and peripheral blood came from alopecia areata patients. The TCR comes from a human donor with alopecia areata. The rearrangement uses TRBV7-9 and TRBJ2-1; D not resolved. The specimen sequenced was CD4+ T cells sorted from blood. In DNA, the CDR3 is TGTGCCAGCAGCTTCCCCTCCCCGGTCTTC. Its protein product is CASSFPSPVF. Supplemented by reference TRBV7-9 and TRBJ2-1, the full variable domain reads DTGVSQNPRHKITKRGQNVTFRCDPISEHNRLYWYRQTLGQGPEFLTYFQNEAQLEKSRLLSDRFSAERPKGSFSTLEIQRTEQGDSAMYLCASSFPSPVFGPGTRLTVL.